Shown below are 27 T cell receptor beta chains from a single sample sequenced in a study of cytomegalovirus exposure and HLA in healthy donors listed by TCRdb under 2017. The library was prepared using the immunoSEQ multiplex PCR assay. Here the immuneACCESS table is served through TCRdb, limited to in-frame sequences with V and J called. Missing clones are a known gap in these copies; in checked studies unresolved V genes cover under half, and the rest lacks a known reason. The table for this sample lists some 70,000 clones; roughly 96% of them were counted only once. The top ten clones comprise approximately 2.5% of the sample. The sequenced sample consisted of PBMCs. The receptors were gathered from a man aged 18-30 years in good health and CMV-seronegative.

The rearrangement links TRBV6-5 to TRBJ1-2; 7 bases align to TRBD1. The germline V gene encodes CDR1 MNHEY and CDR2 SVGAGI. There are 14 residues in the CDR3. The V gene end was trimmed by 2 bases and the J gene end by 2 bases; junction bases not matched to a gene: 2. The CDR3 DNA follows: TGTGCCAGCAGTTACCGGGACAGCAACTATGGCTACACCTTC. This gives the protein CASSYRDSNYGYTF.

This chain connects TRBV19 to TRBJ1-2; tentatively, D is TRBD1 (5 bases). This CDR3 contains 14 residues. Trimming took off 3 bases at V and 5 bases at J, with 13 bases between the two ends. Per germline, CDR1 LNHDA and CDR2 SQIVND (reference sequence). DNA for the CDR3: TGTGCCAGTAGTATTCCCGGGGAGGGGTATGGCTACACCTTC. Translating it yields CASSIPGEGYGYTF.

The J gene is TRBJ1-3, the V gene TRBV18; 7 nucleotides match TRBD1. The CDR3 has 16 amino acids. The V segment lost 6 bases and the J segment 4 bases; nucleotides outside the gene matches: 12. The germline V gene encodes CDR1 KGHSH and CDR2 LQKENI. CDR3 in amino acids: CASSSIDRASGNTIYF. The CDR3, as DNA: TGTGCCAGCTCTTCCATAGACAGGGCGTCGGGAAACACCATATATTTT.

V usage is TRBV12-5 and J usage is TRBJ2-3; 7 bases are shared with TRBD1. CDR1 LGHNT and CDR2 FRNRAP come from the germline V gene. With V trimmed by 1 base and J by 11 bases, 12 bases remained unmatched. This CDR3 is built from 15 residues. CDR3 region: CASGLEAENGTEQYF. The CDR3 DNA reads TGTGCTAGTGGTTTGGAAGCCGAGAACGGGACAGAGCAGTATTTT.

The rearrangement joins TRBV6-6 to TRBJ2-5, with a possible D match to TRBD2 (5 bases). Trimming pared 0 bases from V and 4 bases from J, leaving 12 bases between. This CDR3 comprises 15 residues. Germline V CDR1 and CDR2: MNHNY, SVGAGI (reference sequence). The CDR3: CASSYSIGGGETQYF. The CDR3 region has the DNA TGTGCCAGCAGTTACTCGATTGGAGGAGGAGAGACCCAGTACTTC.

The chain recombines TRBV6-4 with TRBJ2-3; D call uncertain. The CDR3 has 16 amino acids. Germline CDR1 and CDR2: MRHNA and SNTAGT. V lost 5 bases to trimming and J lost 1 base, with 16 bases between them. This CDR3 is CASSPYQDTGTDTQYF. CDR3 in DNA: TGTGCCAGCAGTCCTTATCAGGATACTGGCACAGATACGCAGTATTTT.

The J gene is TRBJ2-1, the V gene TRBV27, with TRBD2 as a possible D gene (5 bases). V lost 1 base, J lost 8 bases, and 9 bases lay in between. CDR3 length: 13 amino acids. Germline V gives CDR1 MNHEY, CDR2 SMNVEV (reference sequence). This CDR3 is CASSLLGRDEQFF. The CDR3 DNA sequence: TGTGCCAGCAGTTTATTGGGGAGAGATGAGCAGTTCTTC.

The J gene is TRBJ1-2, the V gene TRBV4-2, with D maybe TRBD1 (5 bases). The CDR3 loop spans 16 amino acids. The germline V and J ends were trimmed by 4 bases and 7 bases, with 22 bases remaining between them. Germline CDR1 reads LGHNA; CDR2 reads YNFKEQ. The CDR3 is CASSRVLDSQGGGYTF. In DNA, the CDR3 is TGTGCCAGCAGCCGGGTTTTAGACAGCCAGGGTGGTGGCTACACCTTC.

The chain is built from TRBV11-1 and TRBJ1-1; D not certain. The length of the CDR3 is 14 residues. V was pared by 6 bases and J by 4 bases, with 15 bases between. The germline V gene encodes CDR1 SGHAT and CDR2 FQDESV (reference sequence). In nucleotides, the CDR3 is TGTGCCAGCAGTCCCCAGACGGGAGGCACTGAAGCTTTCTTT. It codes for CASSPQTGGTEAFF.

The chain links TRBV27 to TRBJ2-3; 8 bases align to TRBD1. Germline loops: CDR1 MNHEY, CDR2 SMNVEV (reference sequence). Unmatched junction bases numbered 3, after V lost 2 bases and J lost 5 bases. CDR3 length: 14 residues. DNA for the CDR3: TGTGCCAGCAGTTTAAATACAGGGGGAGATACGCAGTATTTT. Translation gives CASSLNTGGDTQYF.

CDR3: CASSQDQGIGYTF. DNA for the CDR3: TGTGCCAGCAGCCAAGATCAGGGGATCGGCTACACCTTC. The J gene is TRBJ1-2, the V gene TRBV14; a weak D match, TRBD1 (6 bases). Germline lookup yields CDR1 SGHDN and CDR2 FVKESK. This CDR3 spans 13 amino acids. Trimming removed 0 bases from V and 8 bases from J, with 10 bases in between.

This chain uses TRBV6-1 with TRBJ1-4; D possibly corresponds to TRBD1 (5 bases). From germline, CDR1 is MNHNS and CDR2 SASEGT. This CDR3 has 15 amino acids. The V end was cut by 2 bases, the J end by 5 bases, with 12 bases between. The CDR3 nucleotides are TGTGCCAGCAGTGAAAATCTGGGGCGGAATGAAAAACTGTTTTTT. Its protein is CASSENLGRNEKLFF.

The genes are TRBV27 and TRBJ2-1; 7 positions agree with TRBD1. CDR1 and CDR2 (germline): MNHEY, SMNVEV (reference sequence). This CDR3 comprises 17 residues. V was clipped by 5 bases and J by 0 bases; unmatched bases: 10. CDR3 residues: CASSPPVRGSSYNEQFF. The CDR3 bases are TGTGCCAGCAGTCCTCCCGTCAGGGGGAGCTCCTACAATGAGCAGTTCTTC.

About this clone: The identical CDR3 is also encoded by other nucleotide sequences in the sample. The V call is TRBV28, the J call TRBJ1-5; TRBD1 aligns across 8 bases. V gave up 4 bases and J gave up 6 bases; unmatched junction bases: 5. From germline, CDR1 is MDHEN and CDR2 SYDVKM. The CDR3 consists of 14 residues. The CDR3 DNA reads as TGTGCCAGCAGTTCCGGACAGGGCGGTCAGCCCCAGCATTTT. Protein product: CASSSGQGGQPQHF.

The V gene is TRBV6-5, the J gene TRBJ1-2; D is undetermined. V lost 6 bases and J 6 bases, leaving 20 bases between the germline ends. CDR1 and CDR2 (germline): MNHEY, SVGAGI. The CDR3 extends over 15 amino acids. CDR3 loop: CASSSREVRLDGYTF. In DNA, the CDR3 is TGTGCCAGCAGCTCCCGGGAGGTCAGGCTTGATGGCTACACCTTC.

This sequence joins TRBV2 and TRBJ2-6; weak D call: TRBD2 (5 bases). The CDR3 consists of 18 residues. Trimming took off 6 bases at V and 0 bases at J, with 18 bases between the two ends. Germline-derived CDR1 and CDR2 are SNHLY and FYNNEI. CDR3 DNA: TGTGCCAGCAGGCCCGCGACTATTTCTCTCTCTGGGGCCAACGTCCTGACTTTC. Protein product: CASRPATISLSGANVLTF. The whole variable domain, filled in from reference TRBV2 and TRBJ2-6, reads EPEVTQTPSHQVTQMGQEVILRCVPISNHLYFYWYRQILGQKVEFLVSFYNNEISEKSEIFDDQFSVERPDGSNFTLKIRSTKLEDSAMYFCASRPATISLSGANVLTFGAGSRLTVL.

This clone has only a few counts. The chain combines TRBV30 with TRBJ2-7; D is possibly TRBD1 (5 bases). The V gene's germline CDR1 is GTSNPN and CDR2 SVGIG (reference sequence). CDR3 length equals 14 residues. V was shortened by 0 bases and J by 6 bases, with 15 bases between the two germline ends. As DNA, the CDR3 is TGTGCCTGGAGTGTACTGCCAGGGTCGGCCGAGCAGTACTTC. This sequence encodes CAWSVLPGSAEQYF.

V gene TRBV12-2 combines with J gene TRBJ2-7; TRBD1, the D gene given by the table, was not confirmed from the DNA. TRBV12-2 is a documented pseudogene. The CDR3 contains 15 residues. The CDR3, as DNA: TGTGCAAGTCGCTTAGTGTCAGGGGGAGGATACGAGCAGTACTTC. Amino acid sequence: CASRLVSGGGYEQYF.

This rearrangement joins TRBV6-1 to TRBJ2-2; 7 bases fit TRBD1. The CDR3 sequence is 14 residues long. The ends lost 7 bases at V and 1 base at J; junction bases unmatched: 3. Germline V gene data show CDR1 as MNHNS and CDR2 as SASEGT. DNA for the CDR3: TGTGCCAGCAAAAGGGGGCGGAACACCGGGGAGCTGTTTTTT. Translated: CASKRGRNTGELFF.

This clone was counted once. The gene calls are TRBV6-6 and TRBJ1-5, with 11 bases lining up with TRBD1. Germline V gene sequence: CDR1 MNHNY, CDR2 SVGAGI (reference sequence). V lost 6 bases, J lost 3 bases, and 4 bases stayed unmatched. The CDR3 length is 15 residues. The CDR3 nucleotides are TGTGCCAGCAGGAGGACAGGGGGCTACAATCAGCCCCAGCATTTT. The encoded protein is CASRRTGGYNQPQHF.

DNA of the CDR3: TGTGCCAGTACGTCCGGGTACTTGAACACCGGGGAGCTGTTTTTT. Translation gives CASTSGYLNTGELFF. The chain combines TRBV7-9 with TRBJ2-2; D gene ambiguous. Germline loops: CDR1 SEHNR, CDR2 FQNEAQ (reference sequence). CDR3 length: 15 amino acids. V lost 9 bases and J 1 base, leaving 15 bases between the germline ends.

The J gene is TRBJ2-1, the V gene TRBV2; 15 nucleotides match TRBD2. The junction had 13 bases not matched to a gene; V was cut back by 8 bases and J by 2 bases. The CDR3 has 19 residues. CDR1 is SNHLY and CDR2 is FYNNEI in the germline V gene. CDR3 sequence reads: CASPRVGLAGGPTYNEQFF. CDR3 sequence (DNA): TGTGCCAGCCCCCGAGTCGGACTAGCGGGAGGGCCCACCTACAATGAGCAGTTCTTC.

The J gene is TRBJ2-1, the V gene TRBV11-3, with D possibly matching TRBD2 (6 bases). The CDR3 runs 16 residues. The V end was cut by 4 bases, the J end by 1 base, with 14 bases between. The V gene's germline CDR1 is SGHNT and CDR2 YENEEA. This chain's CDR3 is CASSSPIADSYNEQFF. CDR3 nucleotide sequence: TGTGCCAGCAGCTCCCCGATAGCGGATTCCTACAATGAGCAGTTCTTC.

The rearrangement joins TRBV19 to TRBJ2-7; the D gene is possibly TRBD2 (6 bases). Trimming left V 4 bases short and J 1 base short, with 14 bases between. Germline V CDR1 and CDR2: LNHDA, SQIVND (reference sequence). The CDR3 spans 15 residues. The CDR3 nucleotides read TGTGCCAGTAGTAGGGAGGACGCCTCATCCTACGAGCAGTACTTC. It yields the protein CASSREDASSYEQYF.

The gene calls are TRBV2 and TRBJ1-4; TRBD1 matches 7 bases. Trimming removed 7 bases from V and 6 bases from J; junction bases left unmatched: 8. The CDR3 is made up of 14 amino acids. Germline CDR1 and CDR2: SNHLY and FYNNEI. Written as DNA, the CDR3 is TGTGCCAGCACCGCGTCGCAGGGGGATGAAAAACTGTTTTTT. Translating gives CASTASQGDEKLFF.

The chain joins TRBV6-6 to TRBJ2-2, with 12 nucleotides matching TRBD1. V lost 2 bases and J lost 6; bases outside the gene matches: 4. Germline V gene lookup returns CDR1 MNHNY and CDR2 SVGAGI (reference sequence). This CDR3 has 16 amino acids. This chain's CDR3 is CASSYPGTGGSGELFF. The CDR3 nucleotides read TGTGCCAGCAGTTACCCTGGGACAGGGGGCTCCGGGGAGCTGTTTTTT.

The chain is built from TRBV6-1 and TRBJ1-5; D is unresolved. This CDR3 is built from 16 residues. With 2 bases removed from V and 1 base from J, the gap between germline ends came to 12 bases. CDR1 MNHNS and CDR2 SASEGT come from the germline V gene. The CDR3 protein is CASSEYTKISNQPQHF. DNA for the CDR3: TGTGCCAGCAGTGAATACACCAAGATCAGCAATCAGCCCCAGCATTTT.